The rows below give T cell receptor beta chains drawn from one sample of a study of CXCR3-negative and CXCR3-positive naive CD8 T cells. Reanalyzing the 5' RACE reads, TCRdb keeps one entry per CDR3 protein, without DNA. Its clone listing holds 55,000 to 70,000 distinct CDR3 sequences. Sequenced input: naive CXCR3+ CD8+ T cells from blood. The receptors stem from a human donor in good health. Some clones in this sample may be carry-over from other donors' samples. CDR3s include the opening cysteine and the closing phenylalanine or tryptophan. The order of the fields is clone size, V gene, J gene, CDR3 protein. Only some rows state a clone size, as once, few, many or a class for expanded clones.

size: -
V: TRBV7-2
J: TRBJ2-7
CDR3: CASSRTGTAYEQYF

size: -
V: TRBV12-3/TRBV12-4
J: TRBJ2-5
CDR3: CASSPDPYQETQYF

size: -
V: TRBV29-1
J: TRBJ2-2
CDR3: CSVVGHQSTGELFF

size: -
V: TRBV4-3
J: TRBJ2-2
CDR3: CASSQEWGGSTGELFF

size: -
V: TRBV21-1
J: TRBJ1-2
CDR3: CASSKGGRHGYTF

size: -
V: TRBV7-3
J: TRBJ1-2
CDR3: CASSLSAGPNYGYTF

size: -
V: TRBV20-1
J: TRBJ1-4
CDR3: CSARDEEAVNEKLFF

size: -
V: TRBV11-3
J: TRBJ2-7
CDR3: CASSLVGGAEQYF

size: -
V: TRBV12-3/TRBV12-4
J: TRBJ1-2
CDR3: CASSIGQGGNYGYTF

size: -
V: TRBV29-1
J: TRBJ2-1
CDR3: CSVGGGSYNEQFF

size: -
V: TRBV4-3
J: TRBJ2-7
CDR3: CASSPGMAYEQYF

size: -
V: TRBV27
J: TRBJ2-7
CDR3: CASQPSSGSPYEQYF

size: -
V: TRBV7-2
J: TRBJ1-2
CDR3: CASSFTGGTDYGYTF

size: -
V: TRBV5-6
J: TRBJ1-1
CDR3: CASSLAASSMDNTEAFF

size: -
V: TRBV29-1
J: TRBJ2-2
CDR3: CSVPTGRGAGELFF

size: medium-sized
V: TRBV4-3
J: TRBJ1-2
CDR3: CASSQTAGGYGYTF

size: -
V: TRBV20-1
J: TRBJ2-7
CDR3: CSARHGTGGFEQYF

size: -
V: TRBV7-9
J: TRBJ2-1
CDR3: CASSLADRRSF

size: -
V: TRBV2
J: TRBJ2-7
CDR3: CASRPGTGLPYEQYF

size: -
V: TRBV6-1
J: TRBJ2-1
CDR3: CASNGGNYNEQFF

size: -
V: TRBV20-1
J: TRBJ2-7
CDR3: CSARDVLAGDEQYF

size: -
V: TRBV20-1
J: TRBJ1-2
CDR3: CSARDQGFYGYTF

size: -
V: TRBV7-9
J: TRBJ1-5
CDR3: CASSYTGSGQPQHF

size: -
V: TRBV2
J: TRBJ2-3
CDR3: CASSEGFREADTQYF

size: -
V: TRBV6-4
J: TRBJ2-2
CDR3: CASSVGADTGELFF

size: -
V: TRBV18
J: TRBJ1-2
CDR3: CASSPPGNYGYTF

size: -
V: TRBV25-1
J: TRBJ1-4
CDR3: CASSVSGANLNEKLFF

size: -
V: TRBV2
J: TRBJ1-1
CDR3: CASTPTGANTEAFF

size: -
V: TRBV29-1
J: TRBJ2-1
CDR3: CSVSGGYSYNEQFF

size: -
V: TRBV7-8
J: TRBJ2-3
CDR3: CASSLVVGGSTDTQYF

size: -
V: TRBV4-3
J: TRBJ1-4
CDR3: CASSQIGRSFSETTDEKLFF

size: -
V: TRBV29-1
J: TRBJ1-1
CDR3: CSVGVGFRRTDTEAFF

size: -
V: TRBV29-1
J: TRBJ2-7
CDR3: CSVVYRRGYSYEQYF

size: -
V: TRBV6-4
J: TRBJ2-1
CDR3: CASSEGGSYNEQFF

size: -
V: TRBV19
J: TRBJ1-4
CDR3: CASSSVAGEKLFF

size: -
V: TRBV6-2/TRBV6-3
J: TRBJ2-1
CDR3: CASTRASGGARAYNEQFF

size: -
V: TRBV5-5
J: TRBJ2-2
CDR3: CASSLASGGLHTGELFF

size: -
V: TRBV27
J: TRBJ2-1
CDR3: CASSSPSGGYNEQFF

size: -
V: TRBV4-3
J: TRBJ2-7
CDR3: CASSQASESPGFEQYF

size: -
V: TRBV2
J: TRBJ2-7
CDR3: CASSDPMTGFTYEQYF

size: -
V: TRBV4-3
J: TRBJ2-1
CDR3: CASSQDSGAPDNEQFF

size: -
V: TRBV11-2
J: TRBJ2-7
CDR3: CASSLSRAGGLEQYF

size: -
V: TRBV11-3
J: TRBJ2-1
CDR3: CASSLDWTPGAEQFF

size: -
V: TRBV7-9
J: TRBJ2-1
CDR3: CASTGPSSYNEQFF

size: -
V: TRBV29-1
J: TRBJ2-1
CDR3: CSVEAGTYNEQFF

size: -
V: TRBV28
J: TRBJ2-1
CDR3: CASKVGLAGASSYNEQFF

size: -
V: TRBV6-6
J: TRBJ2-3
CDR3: CASSRGGVTDTQYF

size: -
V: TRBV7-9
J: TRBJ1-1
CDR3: CASIVSTAYFTEAFF

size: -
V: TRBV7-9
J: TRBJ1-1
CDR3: CASSLAVRENTEAFF

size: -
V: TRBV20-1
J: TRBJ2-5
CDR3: CSAREGRQGEFEETQYF

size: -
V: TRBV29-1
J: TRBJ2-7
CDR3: CSVRVELGQYF

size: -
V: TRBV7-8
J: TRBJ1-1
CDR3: CASSPPPGAERAFF

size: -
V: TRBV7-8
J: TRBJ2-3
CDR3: CASTLRPSGGMTDTQYF

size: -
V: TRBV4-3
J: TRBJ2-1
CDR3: CASSQFSRLAPGDEQFF

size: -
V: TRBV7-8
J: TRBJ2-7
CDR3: CASSFQTGKYEQYF

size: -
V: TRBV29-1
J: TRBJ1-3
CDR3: CSALGGTGNTIYF

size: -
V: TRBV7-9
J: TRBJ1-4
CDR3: CASSLADRGLNEKLFF